The 13 T cell receptor beta chains listed next were all sequenced from one sample in a study of T-cell reconstitution after alpha-beta-depleted transplantation in children. Unique molecular identifiers were incorporated into the prepared TCRbeta library. TCRdb called the PCR reads again in MiXCR, with one record for every CDR3 protein. The data hold around 15,000 distinct CDR3 sequences, with around 5.1% observed a single time. Sequencing was performed on PBMCs, taken before TCRalphabeta/CD19-depleted stem cell transplant. These receptors were collected from a boy aged 10-17 years with acute lymphoblastic leukemia, due to receive a stem cell transplant.

The rearrangement uses TRBV19 and TRBJ2-2; TRBD2 is a possible D gene (5 bases). The CDR3 consists of 14 residues. Germline CDR1 and CDR2: LNHDA and SQIVND (reference sequence). V lost 2 bases and J 7 bases, leaving 11 bases between the germline ends. The CDR3 spells CASSIWDRDGELFF. As DNA, the CDR3 is TGTGCCAGTAGTATATGGGATCGGGACGGGGAGCTGTTTTTT.

This clonotype was observed many times. This chain links TRBV18 with TRBJ2-3; D is unclear. The CDR3 sequence is 13 residues long. V lost 4 bases to trimming and J lost 6 bases, with 11 bases between them. CDR1 is KGHSH and CDR2 is LQKENI in the germline V gene. The CDR3 loop is CASSLGSEDTQYF. The CDR3 coding sequence is TGTGCCAGCTCACTCGGGTCCGAGGATACGCAGTATTTT.

This clonotype was recorded at least ten times. The V call is TRBV20-1, the J call TRBJ1-1, with D hard to call. CDR1 and CDR2 from the germline V gene are DFQATT and SNEGSKA (reference sequence). V lost 6 bases to trimming and J lost 0 bases, with 8 bases between them. This CDR3 has 12 amino acids. CDR3 DNA sequence: TGCAGTGCAGATAACATGAACACTGAAGCTTTCTTT. It yields the protein CSADNMNTEAFF.

This clonotype was detected many times. The chain joins TRBV7-9 to TRBJ2-2; D might be TRBD1 (6 bases). This CDR3 comprises 17 residues. Germline CDR1 reads SEHNR; CDR2 reads FQNEAQ (reference sequence). The V gene lost 1 base and the J gene lost 4 bases, with 16 bases spanning the gap. The CDR3: CASSLGTANPLTGELFF. The CDR3, as DNA: TGTGCCAGCAGCTTAGGGACAGCCAACCCGCTCACCGGGGAGCTGTTTTTT.

This clonotype has a count of ten or more. The J gene is TRBJ1-6, the V gene TRBV5-5, with D hard to call. The CDR3 has 13 residues. Germline V gene lookup returns CDR1 SGHKS and CDR2 YYEKEE (reference sequence). The ends were cut back, 0 bases at V and 9 bases at J, with 7 bases in the middle. The CDR3, as DNA: TGTGCCAGCAGCTTGGGAGTTCTTTCACCCCTCCACTTT. Translated, it gives CASSLGVLSPLHF. Complete variable domain (other parts from reference TRBV5-5 and TRBJ1-6): DAGVTQSPTHLIKTRGQQVTLRCSPISGHKSVSWYQQVLGQGPQFIFQYYEKEERGRGNFPDRFSARQFPNYSSELNVNALLLGDSALYLCASSLGVLSPLHFGNGTRLTVT.

This clonotype was seen many times. J is TRBJ1-4 and V is TRBV5-1, with TRBD1 as a possible D gene (5 bases). Germline CDR1 and CDR2: SGHRS and YFSETQ. The CDR3 contains 15 residues. Trimming took 4 bases from V and 8 from J, leaving 18 bases between them. The CDR3 DNA sequence: TGCGCCAGCAGCCTCAGAGGACGGAGGACAGAAAAACTGTTTTTT. Its translation: CASSLRGRRTEKLFF. Combining the CDR3 with reference TRBV5-1 and TRBJ1-4 gives the whole variable domain KAGVTQTPRYLIKTRGQQVTLSCSPISGHRSVSWYQQTPGQGLQFLFEYFSETQRNKGNFPGRFSGRQFSNSRSEMNVSTLELGDSALYLCASSLRGRRTEKLFFGSGTQLSVL.

This clonotype was detected ten times or more. The chain combines TRBV12-3 or TRBV12-4 with TRBJ2-1; D call uncertain. This CDR3 comprises 18 residues. The chain's CDR3 is CTLSLRFGTVSSYNEQFF. The DNA for the CDR3 is TGTACCCTCAGTTTAAGGTTCGGAACAGTCAGCTCCTACAATGAGCAGTTCTTC.

This clonotype is deemed medium-sized (0.01 to 0.1%). The chain links TRBV4-1 to TRBJ2-1; TRBD2 agrees at 12 bases. Germline assignment: CDR1 MGHRA and CDR2 YSYEKL. This CDR3 is 15 amino acids long. After removal of 4 bases from V and 5 bases from J, the junction contained 3 bases not matched to a gene. For the CDR3, the DNA is TGCGCCAGCAGCCGGACTAGCGGGGACAACAATGAGCAGTTCTTC. It specifies CASSRTSGDNNEQFF.

The table lists this clonotype with many counts. The chain recombines TRBV7-8 with TRBJ2-3; 11 nucleotides align to TRBD2. The CDR3 loop spans 16 amino acids. The V gene's germline CDR1 is SGHVS and CDR2 FQNEAQ. V shed 6 bases and J 2 bases; nucleotides not matched to a gene: 7. The CDR3 bases are TGTGCCAGCAGTTTACTAGCGGGGGCCTCCACAGATACGCAGTATTTT. Its translation: CASSLLAGASTDTQYF.

This clonotype was recorded many times. The chain carries TRBV5-5 and TRBJ2-6; D not resolved. CDR1 SGHKS and CDR2 YYEKEE come from the germline V gene (reference sequence). The CDR3 consists of 16 residues. V was trimmed by 2 bases and J by 1 base, leaving 10 bases between them. The CDR3 DNA reads as TGTGCCAGCAGCTTATTTCTGATTTCTGGGGCCAACGTCCTGACTTTC. Protein product: CASSLFLISGANVLTF.

There are many counts of this clonotype. V is TRBV20-1 and J is TRBJ2-1, with a possible D match to TRBD1 (6 bases). Germline lookup yields CDR1 DFQATT and CDR2 SNEGSKA (reference sequence). Between the trimmed V and J ends, which lost 6 bases and 12 bases, there was a span of 18 bases. This CDR3 region has 12 residues. The CDR3 here is CSARREDSGQFF. In DNA, the CDR3 is TGCAGTGCCAGACGAGAGGACAGTGGGCAGTTCTTC.

The V call is TRBV11-2, the J call TRBJ2-2, with D perhaps matching TRBD1 or TRBD2 (6 bases each). The CDR3 spans 15 residues. Germline values: CDR1 SGHAT, CDR2 FQNNGV. V was shortened by 8 bases and J by 5 bases, with 18 bases between the two germline ends. The CDR3 sequence: CASPGRQGRTGELFF. The CDR3 DNA follows: TGTGCCAGCCCAGGGAGGCAGGGGCGGACCGGGGAGCTGTTTTTT.

This clonotype was observed many times. The chain recombines TRBV4-1 with TRBJ2-7, with D possibly matching TRBD2 (5 bases). Deletions cut 5 bases from V and 0 bases from J, with 14 bases between. The CDR3 is 15 residues long. Germline CDR1 MGHRA, CDR2 YSYEKL. CDR3 DNA: TGCGCCAGCAGCGCCACACTAGGGAGCTCCTACGAGCAGTACTTC. It encodes CASSATLGSSYEQYF.